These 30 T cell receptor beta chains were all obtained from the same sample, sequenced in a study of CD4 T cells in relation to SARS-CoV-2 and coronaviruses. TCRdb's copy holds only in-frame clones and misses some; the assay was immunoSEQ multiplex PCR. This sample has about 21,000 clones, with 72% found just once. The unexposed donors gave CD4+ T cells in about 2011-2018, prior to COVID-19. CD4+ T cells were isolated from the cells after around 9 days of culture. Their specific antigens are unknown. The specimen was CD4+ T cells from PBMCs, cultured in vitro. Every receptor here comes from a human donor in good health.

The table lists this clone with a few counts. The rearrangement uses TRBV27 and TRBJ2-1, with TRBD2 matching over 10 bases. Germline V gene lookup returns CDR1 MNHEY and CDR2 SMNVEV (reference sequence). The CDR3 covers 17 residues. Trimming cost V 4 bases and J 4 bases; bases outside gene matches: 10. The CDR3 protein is CASSSPKTSGPYNEQFF. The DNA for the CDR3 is TGTGCCAGCAGTTCCCCAAAGACTAGCGGGCCTTACAATGAGCAGTTCTTC.

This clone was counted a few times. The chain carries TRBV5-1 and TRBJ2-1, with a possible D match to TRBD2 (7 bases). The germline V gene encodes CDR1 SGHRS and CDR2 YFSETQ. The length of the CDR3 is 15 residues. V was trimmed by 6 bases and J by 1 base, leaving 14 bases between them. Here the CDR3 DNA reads TGCGCCAGCAACCCACAGGGAGGGTCCTACAATGAGCAGTTCTTC. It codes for CASNPQGGSYNEQFF.

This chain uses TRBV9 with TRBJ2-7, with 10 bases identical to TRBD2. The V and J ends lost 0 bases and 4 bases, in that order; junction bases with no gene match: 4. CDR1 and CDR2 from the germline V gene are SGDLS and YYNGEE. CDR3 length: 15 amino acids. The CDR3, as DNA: TGTGCCAGCAGCGTAGGCTCTAGCGGGAGTTACGAGCAGTACTTC. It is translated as CASSVGSSGSYEQYF.

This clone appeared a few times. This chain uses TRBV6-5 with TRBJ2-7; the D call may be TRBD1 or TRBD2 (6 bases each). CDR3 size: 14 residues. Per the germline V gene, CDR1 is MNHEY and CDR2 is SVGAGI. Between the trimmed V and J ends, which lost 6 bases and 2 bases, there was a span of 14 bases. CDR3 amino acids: CASSGGYIPYEQYF. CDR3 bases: TGTGCCAGCAGCGGGGGCTATATACCCTACGAGCAGTACTTC.

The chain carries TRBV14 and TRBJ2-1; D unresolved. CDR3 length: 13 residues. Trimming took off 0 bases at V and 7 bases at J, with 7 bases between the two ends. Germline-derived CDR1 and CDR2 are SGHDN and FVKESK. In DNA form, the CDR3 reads TGTGCCAGCAGCCAAGATCCCCAAAATGAGCAGTTCTTC. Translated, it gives CASSQDPQNEQFF.

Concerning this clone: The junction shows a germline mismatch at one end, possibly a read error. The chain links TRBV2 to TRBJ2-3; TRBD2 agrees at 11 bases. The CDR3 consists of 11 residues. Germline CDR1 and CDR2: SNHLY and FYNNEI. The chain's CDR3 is CASTLAGGRNF. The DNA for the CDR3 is TGTGCCAGCACCCTAGCGGGAGGCCGCAATTTT. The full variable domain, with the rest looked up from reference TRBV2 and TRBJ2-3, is EPEVTQTPSHQVTQMGQEVILRCVPISNHLYFYWYRQILGQKVEFLVSFYNNEISEKSEIFDDQFSVERPDGSNFTLKIRSTKLEDSAMYFCASTLAGGRNFGPGTRLTVL.

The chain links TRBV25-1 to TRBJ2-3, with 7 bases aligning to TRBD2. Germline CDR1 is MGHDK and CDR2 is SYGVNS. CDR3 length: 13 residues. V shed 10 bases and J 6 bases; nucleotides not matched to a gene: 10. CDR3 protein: CATQRDPLDTQYF. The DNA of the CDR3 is TGTGCCACCCAGCGGGATCCTCTTGATACGCAGTATTTT.

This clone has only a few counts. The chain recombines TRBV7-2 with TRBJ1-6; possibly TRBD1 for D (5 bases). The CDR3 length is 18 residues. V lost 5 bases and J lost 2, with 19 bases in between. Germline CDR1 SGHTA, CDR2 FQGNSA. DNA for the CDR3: TGTGCCAGCAGCGCGCCAACAGGTGGGGACCCCTATAATTCACCCCTCCACTTT. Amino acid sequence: CASSAPTGGDPYNSPLHF.

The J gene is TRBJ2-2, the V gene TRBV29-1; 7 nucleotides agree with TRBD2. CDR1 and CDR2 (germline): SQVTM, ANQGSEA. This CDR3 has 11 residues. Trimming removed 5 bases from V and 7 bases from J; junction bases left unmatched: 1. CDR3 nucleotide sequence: TGCAGCGTTAGGGAGGGCGGGGAGCTGTTTTTT. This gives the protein CSVREGGELFF.

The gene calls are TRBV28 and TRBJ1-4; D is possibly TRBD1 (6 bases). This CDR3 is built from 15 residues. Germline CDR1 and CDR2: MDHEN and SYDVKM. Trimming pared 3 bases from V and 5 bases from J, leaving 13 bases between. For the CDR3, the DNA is TGTGCCAGCAGTTTTTCCGGACAGCGAAATGAAAAACTGTTTTTT. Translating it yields CASSFSGQRNEKLFF.

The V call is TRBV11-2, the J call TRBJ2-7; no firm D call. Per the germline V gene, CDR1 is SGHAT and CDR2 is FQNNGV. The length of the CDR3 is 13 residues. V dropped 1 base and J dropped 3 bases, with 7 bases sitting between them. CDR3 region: CASSLVGNYEQYF. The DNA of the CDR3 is TGTGCCAGCAGCTTAGTAGGCAACTACGAGCAGTACTTC.

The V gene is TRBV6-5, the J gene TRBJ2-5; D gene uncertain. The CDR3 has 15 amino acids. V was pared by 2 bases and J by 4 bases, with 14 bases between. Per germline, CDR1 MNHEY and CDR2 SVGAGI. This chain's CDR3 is CASSYGLVWGETQYF. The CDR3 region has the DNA TGTGCCAGCAGTTACGGTCTCGTCTGGGGAGAGACCCAGTACTTC.

The CDR3 loop is CASSFDTNYGYTF. The CDR3 bases are TGTGCCAGCAGCTTCGACACTAACTATGGCTACACCTTC. This chain joins TRBV7-9 and TRBJ1-2; D remains ambiguous. The germline V gene encodes CDR1 SEHNR and CDR2 FQNEAQ (reference sequence). The CDR3 covers 13 residues. The germline V and J ends were trimmed by 3 bases and 0 bases, with 5 bases remaining between them.

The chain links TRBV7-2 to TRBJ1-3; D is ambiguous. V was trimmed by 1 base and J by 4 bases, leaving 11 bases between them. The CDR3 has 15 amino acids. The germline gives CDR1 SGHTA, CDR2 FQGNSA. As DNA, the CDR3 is TGTGCCAGCAGCTTAGGGAGAGTTTCGGGAAACACCATATATTTT. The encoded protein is CASSLGRVSGNTIYF.

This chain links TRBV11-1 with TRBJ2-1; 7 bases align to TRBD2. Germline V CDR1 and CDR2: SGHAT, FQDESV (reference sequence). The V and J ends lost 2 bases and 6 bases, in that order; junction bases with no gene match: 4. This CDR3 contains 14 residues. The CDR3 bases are TGTGCCAGCAGCTTATTGCTAGCGGCCAATGAGCAGTTCTTC. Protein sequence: CASSLLLAANEQFF.

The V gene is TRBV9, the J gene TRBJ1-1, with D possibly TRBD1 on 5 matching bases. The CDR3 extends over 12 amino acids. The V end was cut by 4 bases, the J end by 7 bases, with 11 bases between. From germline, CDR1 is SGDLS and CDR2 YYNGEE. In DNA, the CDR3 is TGTGCCAGCAGCTCCGGGACGGGTGAAGCTTTCTTT. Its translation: CASSSGTGEAFF. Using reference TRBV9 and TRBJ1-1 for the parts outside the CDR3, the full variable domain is DSGVTQTPKHLITATGQRVTLRCSPRSGDLSVYWYQQSLDQGLQFLIQYYNGEERAKGNILERFSAQQFPDLHSELNLSSLELGDSALYFCASSSGTGEAFFGQGTRLTVV.

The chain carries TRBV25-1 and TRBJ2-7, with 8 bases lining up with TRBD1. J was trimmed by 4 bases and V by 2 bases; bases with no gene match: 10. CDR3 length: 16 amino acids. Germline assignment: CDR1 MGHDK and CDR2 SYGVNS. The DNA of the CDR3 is TGTGCCAGCAGTGAAAATACGGGACAGGCTCAATACGAGCAGTACTTC. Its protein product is CASSENTGQAQYEQYF.

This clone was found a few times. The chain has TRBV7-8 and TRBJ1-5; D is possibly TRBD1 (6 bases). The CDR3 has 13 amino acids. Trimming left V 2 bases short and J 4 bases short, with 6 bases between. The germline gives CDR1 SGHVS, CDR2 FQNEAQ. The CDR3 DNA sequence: TGTGCCAGCAGCTTACAGGGGAATCAGCCCCAGCATTTT. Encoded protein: CASSLQGNQPQHF.

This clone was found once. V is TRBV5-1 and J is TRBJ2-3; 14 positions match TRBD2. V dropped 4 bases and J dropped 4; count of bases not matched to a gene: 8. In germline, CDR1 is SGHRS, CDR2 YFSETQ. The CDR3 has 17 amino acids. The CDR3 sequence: CASSVETSGRAADTQYF. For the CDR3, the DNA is TGCGCCAGCAGCGTGGAGACTAGCGGGAGGGCCGCAGATACGCAGTATTTT.

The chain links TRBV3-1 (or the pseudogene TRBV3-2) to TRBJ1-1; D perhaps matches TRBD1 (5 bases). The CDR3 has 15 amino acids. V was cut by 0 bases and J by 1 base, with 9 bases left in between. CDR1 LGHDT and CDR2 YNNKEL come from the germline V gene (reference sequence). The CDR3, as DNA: TGTGCCAGCAGCCAAGATTACAGGAGGAACACTGAAGCTTTCTTT. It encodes CASSQDYRRNTEAFF.

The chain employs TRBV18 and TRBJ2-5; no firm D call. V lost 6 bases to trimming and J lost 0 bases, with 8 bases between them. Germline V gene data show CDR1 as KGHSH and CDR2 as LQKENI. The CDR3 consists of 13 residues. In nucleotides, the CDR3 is TGTGCCAGCTCTCTTCAATACCAAGAGACCCAGTACTTC. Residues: CASSLQYQETQYF. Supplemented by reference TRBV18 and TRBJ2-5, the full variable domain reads NAGVMQNPRHLVRRRGQEARLRCSPMKGHSHVYWYRQLPEEGLKFMVYLQKENIIDESGMPKERFSAEFPKEGPSILRIQQVVRGDSAAYFCASSLQYQETQYFGPGTRLLVL.

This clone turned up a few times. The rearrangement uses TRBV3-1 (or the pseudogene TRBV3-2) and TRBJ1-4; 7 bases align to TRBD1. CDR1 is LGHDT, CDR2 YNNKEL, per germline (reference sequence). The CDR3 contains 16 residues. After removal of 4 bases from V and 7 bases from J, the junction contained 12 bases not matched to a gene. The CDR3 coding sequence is TGTGCCAGCAGCCCAACTACAGGGGTGGGTACTGAAAAACTGTTTTTT. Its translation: CASSPTTGVGTEKLFF.

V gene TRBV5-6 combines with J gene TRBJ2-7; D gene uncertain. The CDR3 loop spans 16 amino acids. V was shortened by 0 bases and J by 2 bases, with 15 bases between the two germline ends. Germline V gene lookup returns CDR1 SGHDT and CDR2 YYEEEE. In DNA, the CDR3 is TGTGCCAGCAGCTTGGAAGGAAGTAGCAGTGCCTACGAGCAGTACTTC. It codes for CASSLEGSSSAYEQYF.

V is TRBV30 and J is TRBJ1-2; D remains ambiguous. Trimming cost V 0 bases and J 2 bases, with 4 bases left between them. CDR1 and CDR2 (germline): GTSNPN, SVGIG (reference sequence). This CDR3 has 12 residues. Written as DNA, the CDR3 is TGTGCCTGGAGTGTAGTCAACTATGGCTACACCTTC. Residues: CAWSVVNYGYTF. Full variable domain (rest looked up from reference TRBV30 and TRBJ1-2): SQTIHQWPATLVQPVGSPLSLECTVEGTSNPNLYWYRQAAGRGLQLLFYSVGIGQISSEVPQNLSASRPQDRQFILSSKKLLLSDSGFYLCAWSVVNYGYTFGSGTRLTVV.

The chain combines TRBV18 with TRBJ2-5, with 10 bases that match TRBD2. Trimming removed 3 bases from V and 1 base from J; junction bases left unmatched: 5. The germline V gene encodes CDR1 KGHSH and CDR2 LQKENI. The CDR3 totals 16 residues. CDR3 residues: CASSPTASGGQETQYF. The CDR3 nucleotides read TGTGCCAGCTCACCCACGGCTAGCGGGGGCCAAGAGACCCAGTACTTC. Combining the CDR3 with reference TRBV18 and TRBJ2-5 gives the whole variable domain NAGVMQNPRHLVRRRGQEARLRCSPMKGHSHVYWYRQLPEEGLKFMVYLQKENIIDESGMPKERFSAEFPKEGPSILRIQQVVRGDSAAYFCASSPTASGGQETQYFGPGTRLLVL.

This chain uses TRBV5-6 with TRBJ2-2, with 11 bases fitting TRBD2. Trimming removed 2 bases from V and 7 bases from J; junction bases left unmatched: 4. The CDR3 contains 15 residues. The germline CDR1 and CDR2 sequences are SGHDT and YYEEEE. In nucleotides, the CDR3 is TGTGCCAGCAGCTTTCTAGCGGGAGGCCTCGGGGAGCTGTTTTTT. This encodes CASSFLAGGLGELFF.

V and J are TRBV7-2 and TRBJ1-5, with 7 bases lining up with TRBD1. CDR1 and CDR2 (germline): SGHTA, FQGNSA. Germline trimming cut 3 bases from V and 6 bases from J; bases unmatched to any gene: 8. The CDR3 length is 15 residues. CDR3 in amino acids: CASSLTGRQGQPQHF. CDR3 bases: TGTGCCAGCAGCTTGACAGGGAGGCAGGGTCAGCCCCAGCATTTT. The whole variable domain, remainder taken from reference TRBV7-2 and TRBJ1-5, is GAGVSQSPSNKVTEKGKDVELRCDPISGHTALYWYRQSLGQGLEFLIYFQGNSAPDKSGLPSDRFSAERTGGSVSTLTIQRTQQEDSAVYLCASSLTGRQGQPQHFGDGTRLSIL.

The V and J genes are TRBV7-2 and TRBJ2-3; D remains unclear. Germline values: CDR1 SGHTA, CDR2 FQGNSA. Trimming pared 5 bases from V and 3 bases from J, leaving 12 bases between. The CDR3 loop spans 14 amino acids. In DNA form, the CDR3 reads TGTGCCAGCAGCCCAGCGAGTAGTACAGATACGCAGTATTTT. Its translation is CASSPASSTDTQYF.

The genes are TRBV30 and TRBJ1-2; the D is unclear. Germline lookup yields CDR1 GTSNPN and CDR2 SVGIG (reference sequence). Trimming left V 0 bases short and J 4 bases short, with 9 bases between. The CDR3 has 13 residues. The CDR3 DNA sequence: TGTGCCTGGAGTGTGGTCACCGGCTATGGCTACACCTTC. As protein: CAWSVVTGYGYTF.

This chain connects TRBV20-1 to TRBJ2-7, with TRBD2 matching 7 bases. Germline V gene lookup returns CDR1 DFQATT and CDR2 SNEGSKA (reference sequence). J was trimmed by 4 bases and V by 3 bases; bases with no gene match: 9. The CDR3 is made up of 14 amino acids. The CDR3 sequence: CSASRRREGYEQYF. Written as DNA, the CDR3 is TGCAGTGCTAGTCGGCGGAGGGAGGGGTACGAGCAGTACTTC.